Listed here are 28 T cell receptor beta chains from one sample, sequenced in a study of radiation and T cells in renal cell carcinoma (dated by TCRdb to between 2020 and 2021). Library method: the immunoSEQ multiplex PCR assay. TCRdb holds this immuneACCESS table with in-frame rearrangements only. Some clones are missing; in checked studies, unresolved V genes explain under half, and the rest has no known cause. For this sample the table gives approximately 83,000 clones, of which just under 85% were detected only once. 9.4% of the sample is held by the ten biggest clonotypes. In light of the paper, this sample's time point label describes: blood 4 weeks post-SBRT, at nephrectomy. The sample's treatment or condition, from its label and the paper: 15 Gy SBRT to primary tumor, nephrectomy 4 weeks later. This material consisted of blood, taken from a patient whose treatment included radiotherapy and nephrectomy. These receptors all stem from a man aged 45-60 years with renal cell carcinoma.

The V and J genes are TRBV7-2 and TRBJ2-5; TRBD2 matches 11 bases. Unmatched junction bases numbered 13, after V lost 6 bases and J lost 4 bases. The CDR3 runs to 17 residues. Looked up from germline, CDR1 is SGHTA and CDR2 is FQGNSA. CDR3 residues: CASSQNSGGAAGETQYF. The CDR3, as DNA: TGTGCCAGCAGTCAGAATAGCGGGGGGGCCGCAGGAGAGACCCAGTACTTC.

The chain combines TRBV30 with TRBJ2-5; tentatively, D is TRBD2 (5 bases). The CDR3 is 11 residues long. The V end was cut by 0 bases, the J end by 8 bases, with 7 bases between. From germline, CDR1 is GTSNPN and CDR2 SVGIG (reference sequence). CDR3 DNA: TGTGCCTGGAGTGTCGGGGTCACCCAGTACTTC. It specifies CAWSVGVTQYF.

CDR3 sequence: CASSLGTSGIETQYF. CDR3 coding DNA: TGTGCCAGCTCATTGGGGACTAGCGGGATAGAGACCCAGTACTTC. The chain is built from TRBV18 and TRBJ2-5, with 13 bases matching TRBD2. The CDR3 extends over 15 amino acids. The germline V gene encodes CDR1 KGHSH and CDR2 LQKENI. Trimming at V came to 5 bases and at J to 4 bases, leaving 4 bases not matched to a gene.

This clone was observed once. The chain couples TRBV5-4 to TRBJ2-5; D is unresolved. CDR1 and CDR2 from the germline V gene are SGHNT and YYREEE (reference sequence). V shed 0 bases and J shed 2 bases, with 5 bases lying between them. This CDR3 has 13 amino acids. CDR3 sequence reads: CASSLGGQETQYF. CDR3 nucleotides: TGTGCCAGCAGCTTGGGAGGTCAAGAGACCCAGTACTTC.

The chain links TRBV19 to TRBJ2-3; D may be TRBD1 (5 bases). This CDR3 has 15 residues. Trimming left V 3 bases short and J 0 bases short, with 10 bases between. CDR1 is LNHDA, CDR2 SQIVND, per germline (reference sequence). The CDR3 loop reads CASSMGRLSTDTQYF. CDR3 coding DNA: TGTGCCAGTAGTATGGGGCGTTTGAGCACAGATACGCAGTATTTT.

This clone has just a few counts. This rearrangement joins TRBV5-8 to TRBJ1-2; 9 bases are a match to TRBD1. This CDR3 is 16 amino acids long. Germline V CDR1 and CDR2: SGHTS, YDEGEE. J gave up 4 bases and V 4 bases, and 11 bases lay outside the gene matches. The CDR3: CASSDPGTGISYGYTF. The DNA for the CDR3 is TGTGCCAGCAGCGACCCCGGGACAGGGATTTCCTATGGCTACACCTTC.

The chain combines TRBV5-6 with TRBJ2-7; 7 bases are a match to TRBD2. V gave up 1 base and J gave up 3 bases; unmatched junction bases: 10. CDR3 length: 16 residues. Germline V gene data show CDR1 as SGHDT and CDR2 as YYEEEE. The CDR3 loop reads CASSLSWKSGNYEQYF. The DNA for the CDR3 is TGTGCCAGCAGCTTGTCATGGAAAAGCGGGAACTACGAGCAGTACTTC.

The V and J genes are TRBV29-1 and TRBJ2-1; 7 bases line up with TRBD1. The germline V gene has CDR1 SQVTM and CDR2 ANQGSEA. The CDR3 runs to 14 residues. V gave up 7 bases and J gave up 5 bases; unmatched junction bases: 11. The CDR3 nucleotides are TGCAGCGGCAGCCGGGACAGAGTCGACAATGAGCAGTTCTTC. Protein: CSGSRDRVDNEQFF.

This clone was seen many times. The V call is TRBV30, the J call TRBJ1-4, with D tentatively TRBD1 (5 bases). CDR3 length: 15 amino acids. Germline lookup yields CDR1 GTSNPN and CDR2 SVGIG (reference sequence). Trimming stripped 0 bases from V and 8 bases from J, with 16 bases between. In DNA, the CDR3 is TGTGCCTGGAGTGTACGGGGGACTGTTAGGGAAAAACTGTTTTTT. Its protein is CAWSVRGTVREKLFF.

The chain carries TRBV19 and TRBJ2-1, with a possible D match to TRBD2 (6 bases). The V gene's germline CDR1 is LNHDA and CDR2 SQIVND (reference sequence). This CDR3 spans 13 amino acids. V was trimmed by 5 bases and J by 5 bases, leaving 10 bases between them. CDR3 sequence: CASSFLANNEQFF. The CDR3 nucleotides read TGTGCCAGTAGTTTCCTAGCGAACAATGAGCAGTTCTTC.

The V gene is TRBV5-4, the J gene TRBJ2-7; D remains unclear. This CDR3 spans 13 amino acids. Germline V gene lookup returns CDR1 SGHNT and CDR2 YYREEE (reference sequence). V shed 4 bases and J shed 1 base, with 9 bases lying between them. CDR3 region: CASSHYHSYEQYF. The CDR3 region has the DNA TGTGCCAGCAGCCATTACCATTCCTACGAGCAGTACTTC.

This chain connects TRBV18 to TRBJ2-1; 10 positions agree with TRBD2. Germline lookup yields CDR1 KGHSH and CDR2 LQKENI. The CDR3 spans 16 residues. V trimming: 1 base; J trimming: 7 bases; junction bases outside the gene matches: 7. In nucleotides, the CDR3 is TGTGCCAGCTCACCACTCCTAGCGGGAGCGCAGAATGAGCAGTTCTTC. Translation: CASSPLLAGAQNEQFF.

J is TRBJ1-5 and V is TRBV7-2, with D possibly being TRBD1 (6 bases). The germline V gene encodes CDR1 SGHTA and CDR2 FQGNSA. V was trimmed by 4 bases and J by 0 bases, leaving 13 bases between them. This CDR3 is 16 amino acids long. CDR3 DNA sequence: TGTGCCAGCAGCTCAGGACAGCCTTATAGCAATCAGCCCCAGCATTTT. Its protein is CASSSGQPYSNQPQHF.

The J gene is TRBJ2-4, the V gene TRBV10-1; no clear D. CDR1 and CDR2 (germline): WNHNN, SYGVQD (reference sequence). Deletions cut 6 bases from V and 0 bases from J, with 6 bases between. The CDR3 length is 13 residues. This CDR3 is CASSPLAKNIQYF. CDR3 bases: TGCGCCAGCAGCCCTTTAGCCAAAAACATTCAGTACTTC.

The V call is TRBV14, the J call TRBJ1-5; weak D call: TRBD1 (6 bases). Per the germline V gene, CDR1 is SGHDN and CDR2 is FVKESK. Deletions cut 7 bases from V and 3 bases from J, with 25 bases between. The CDR3 runs to 18 residues. The CDR3 spells CASIKGGPGDHNNQPQHF. In nucleotides, the CDR3 is TGTGCCAGCATCAAAGGGGGGCCCGGGGATCATAACAATCAGCCCCAGCATTTT.

The rearrangement links TRBV28 to TRBJ1-2; no clear D gene. The CDR3 has 12 residues. CDR1 and CDR2 (germline): MDHEN, SYDVKM. V lost 5 bases to trimming and J lost 5 bases, with 9 bases between them. CDR3 nucleotide sequence: TGTGCCAGCAGTCCCGGAGATTATGGCTACACCTTC. This encodes CASSPGDYGYTF.

The J gene is TRBJ1-2, the V gene TRBV5-4, with D perhaps matching TRBD1 (5 bases). Germline V gene lookup returns CDR1 SGHNT and CDR2 YYREEE (reference sequence). The CDR3 is made up of 15 amino acids. Trimming removed 0 bases at V and 1 base at J, with 10 bases between. CDR3 sequence (DNA): TGTGCCAGCAGCTTGGGGAGGGGCGGTAACTATGGCTACACCTTC. Protein sequence: CASSLGRGGNYGYTF.

The chain employs TRBV27 and TRBJ1-6, with D possibly matching TRBD1 (5 bases). Looked up from germline, CDR1 is MNHEY and CDR2 is SMNVEV (reference sequence). The CDR3 has 13 amino acids. V was shortened by 5 bases and J by 9 bases, with 11 bases between the two germline ends. CDR3 coding DNA: TGTGCCAGCAGTCCCAGGGAGAGTTCACCCCTCCACTTT. This sequence encodes CASSPRESSPLHF.

V is TRBV20-1 and J is TRBJ1-1; D gene unclear. This CDR3 is 10 amino acids long. In germline, CDR1 is DFQATT, CDR2 SNEGSKA (reference sequence). The CDR3 sequence: CRVANTEAFF. The CDR3 DNA is TGCAGAGTAGCGAACACTGAAGCTTTCTTT.

The V and J genes are TRBV15 and TRBJ1-2; the D is unclear. The V end lost 1 base, the J end lost 4 bases, and 19 bases lay between the germline ends. The CDR3 covers 17 residues. Germline V lookup: CDR1 LNHNV, CDR2 YYDKDF (reference sequence). CDR3 DNA: TGTGCCACCAGCAGAGTGGGAGCAGCCTCTGGCAGCTATGGCTACACCTTC. Translation: CATSRVGAASGSYGYTF.

The chain joins TRBV7-2 to TRBJ2-7; 7 nucleotides line up with TRBD2. Germline assignment: CDR1 SGHTA and CDR2 FQGNSA. The ends lost 0 bases at V and 5 bases at J; junction bases unmatched: 4. The CDR3 is 14 amino acids. Written as DNA, the CDR3 is TGTGCCAGCAGCTTAGCGGGAGGGCCCCACGAGCAGTACTTC. This encodes CASSLAGGPHEQYF.

The chain combines TRBV7-8 with TRBJ1-4; D not resolved. Germline CDR1 reads SGHVS; CDR2 reads FQNEAQ. This CDR3 has 16 residues. V lost 2 bases and J 0 bases, leaving 10 bases between the germline ends. CDR3 nucleotides: TGTGCCAGCAGCTTATTGGCGGAAGCAACTAATGAAAAACTGTTTTTT. Protein: CASSLLAEATNEKLFF.

This clone has a handful of counts. The genes are TRBV19 and TRBJ1-1, with a weak D call TRBD1 (5 bases). Per the germline V gene, CDR1 is LNHDA and CDR2 is SQIVND (reference sequence). V lost 7 bases and J lost 0, with 12 bases in between. The CDR3 contains 14 residues. The CDR3 region has the DNA TGTGCCAGTACCACAGGATATCTGAACACTGAAGCTTTCTTT. Amino acids: CASTTGYLNTEAFF. Looking up the rest from reference TRBV19 and TRBJ1-1 gives the full variable domain: DGGITQSPKYLFRKEGQNVTLSCEQNLNHDAMYWYRQDPGQGLRLIYYSQIVNDFQKGDIAEGYSVSREKKESFPLTVTSAQKNPTAFYLCASTTGYLNTEAFFGQGTRLTVV.

V usage is TRBV18 and J usage is TRBJ2-5, with a possible D match to TRBD1 (6 bases). Trimming pared 3 bases from V and 5 bases from J, leaving 16 bases between. Per the germline V gene, CDR1 is KGHSH and CDR2 is LQKENI. The CDR3 totals 15 residues. CDR3 coding DNA: TGTGCCAGCTCACCCCCAGGACAGTTGGGCGAGACCCAGTACTTC. This encodes CASSPPGQLGETQYF. The variable domain in full, with the rest retrieved from reference TRBV18 and TRBJ2-5, is NAGVMQNPRHLVRRRGQEARLRCSPMKGHSHVYWYRQLPEEGLKFMVYLQKENIIDESGMPKERFSAEFPKEGPSILRIQQVVRGDSAAYFCASSPPGQLGETQYFGPGTRLLVL.

The rearrangement joins TRBV19 to TRBJ1-1; possibly TRBD1 for D (6 bases). Germline loops: CDR1 LNHDA, CDR2 SQIVND (reference sequence). Trimming pared 11 bases from V and 0 bases from J, leaving 7 bases between. This CDR3 contains 11 residues. For the CDR3, the DNA is TGTGCCGGGACACTGAACACTGAAGCTTTCTTT. Translation: CAGTLNTEAFF.

The chain uses TRBV5-1 and TRBJ2-2, with 10 bases fitting TRBD2. CDR3 length: 16 residues. Looked up from germline, CDR1 is SGHRS and CDR2 is YFSETQ. The trim removed 4 bases at V and 4 bases at J, leaving 7 bases unmatched. The DNA of the CDR3 is TGCGCCAGCAGCCTGCCCCTAGCGGGAGTCACCGGGGAGCTGTTTTTT. It encodes CASSLPLAGVTGELFF.

As DNA, the CDR3 is TGTGCCAGCGAACTCGCGGCCTCCTACGAGCAGTACTTC. Protein sequence: CASELAASYEQYF. The chain employs TRBV6-6 and TRBJ2-7; D is uncertain. From germline, CDR1 is MNHNY and CDR2 SVGAGI (reference sequence). This CDR3 is 13 amino acids long. V was clipped by 8 bases and J by 0 bases, with 11 bases between them.

Points on this clone: This same CDR3 is encoded by further DNA sequences in the sample. The chain uses TRBV7-9 and TRBJ2-7; TRBD1 might be the D (6 bases). Germline values: CDR1 SEHNR, CDR2 FQNEAQ (reference sequence). CDR3 size: 16 residues. V gave up 9 bases and J gave up 0 bases, with 21 bases separating them. The CDR3 here is CASSPIWGLGSYEQYF. The CDR3 region has the DNA TGTGCCAGTAGCCCGATCTGGGGGCTAGGCTCCTACGAGCAGTACTTC.